This T cell receptor (beta chain) was retrieved from a study of shared clonotypes between healthy human individuals. Overall study: The study enrolled a couple of women and a few men aged 18 to 49.

Some clones are missing from TCRdb's copy, which holds only in-frame ones; the method was immunoSEQ multiplex PCR. The data contain about 2.1 million clones, around 93% of them singletons. Naive CD8 isolation took CD45RO-negative cells positively selected for CCR7 and excluded terminally differentiated effector memory CD45RA+ cells. Germline-derived CDR1 and CDR2 are MNHNY and SVGAGI (reference sequence). The CDR3 loop spans 15 amino acids. V gave up 6 bases and J gave up 0 bases, with 14 bases separating them. The sequence came from a man aged 18 to 35 in good health. Some clones in this sample may be carry-over from other donors' samples. The chain is built from TRBV6-6 and TRBJ2-5; no clear D. The sequenced sample was naive CD8+ T cells from PBMCs. The CDR3 here is CASRPRPPHQETQYF. In DNA form, the CDR3 reads TGTGCCAGCAGACCCAGACCCCCCCACCAAGAGACCCAGTACTTC.